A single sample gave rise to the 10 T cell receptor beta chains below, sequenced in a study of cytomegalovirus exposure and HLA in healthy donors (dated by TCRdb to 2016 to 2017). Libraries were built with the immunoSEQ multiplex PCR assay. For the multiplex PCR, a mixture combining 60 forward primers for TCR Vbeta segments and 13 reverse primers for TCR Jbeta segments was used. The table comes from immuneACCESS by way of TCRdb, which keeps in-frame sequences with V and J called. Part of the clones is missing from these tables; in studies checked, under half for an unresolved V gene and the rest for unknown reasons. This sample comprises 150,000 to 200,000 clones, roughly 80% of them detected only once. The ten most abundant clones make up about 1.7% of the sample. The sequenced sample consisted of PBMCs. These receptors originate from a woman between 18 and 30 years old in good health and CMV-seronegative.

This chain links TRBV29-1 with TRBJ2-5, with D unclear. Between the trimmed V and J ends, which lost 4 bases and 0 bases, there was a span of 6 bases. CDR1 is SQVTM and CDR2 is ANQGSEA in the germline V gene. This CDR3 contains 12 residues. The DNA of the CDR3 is TGCAGCGTTGCTGACAACCAAGAGACCCAGTACTTC. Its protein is CSVADNQETQYF.

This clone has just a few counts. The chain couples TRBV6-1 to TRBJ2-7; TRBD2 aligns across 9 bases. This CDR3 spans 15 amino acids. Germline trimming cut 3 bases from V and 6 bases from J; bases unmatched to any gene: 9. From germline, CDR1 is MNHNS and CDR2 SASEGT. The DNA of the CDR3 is TGTGCCAGCAGTGACTTGAGACTAGCGGCTAGCGAGCAGTACGTC. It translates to CASSDLRLAASEQYV.

The CDR3 DNA reads as TGTGCCAGCAGCTTGGATCAGCGGGAGGTTGAAGAGACCCAGTACTTC. Residues: CASSLDQREVEETQYF. This sequence joins TRBV5-4 and TRBJ2-5; 9 bases are shared with TRBD2. Germline values: CDR1 SGHNT, CDR2 YYREEE (reference sequence). There are 16 residues in the CDR3. V trimming: 0 bases; J trimming: 3 bases; junction bases outside the gene matches: 6.

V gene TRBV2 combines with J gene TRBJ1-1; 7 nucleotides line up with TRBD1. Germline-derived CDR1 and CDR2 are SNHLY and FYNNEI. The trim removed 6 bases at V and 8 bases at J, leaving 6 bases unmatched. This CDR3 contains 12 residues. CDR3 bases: TGTGCCAGCAGGCGGGACAGCGTGGAAGCTTTCTTT. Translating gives CASRRDSVEAFF.

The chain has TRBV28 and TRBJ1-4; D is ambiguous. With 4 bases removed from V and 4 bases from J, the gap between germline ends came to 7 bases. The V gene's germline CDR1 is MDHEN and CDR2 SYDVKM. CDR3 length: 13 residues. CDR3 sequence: CASSSFLNEKLFF. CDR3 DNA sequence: TGTGCCAGCAGTTCGTTCCTTAATGAAAAACTGTTTTTT.

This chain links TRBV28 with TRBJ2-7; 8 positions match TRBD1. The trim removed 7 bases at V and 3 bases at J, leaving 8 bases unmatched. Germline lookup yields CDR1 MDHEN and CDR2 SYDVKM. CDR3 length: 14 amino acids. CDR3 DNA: TGTGCCAGCACCGGACAGGGCGTTATCTACGAGCAGTACTTC. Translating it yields CASTGQGVIYEQYF.

The chain's CDR3 is CASTPGGQGKTEAFF. The CDR3 DNA sequence: TGTGCCAGCACCCCGGGGGGACAGGGGAAAACTGAAGCTTTCTTT. V and J are TRBV28 and TRBJ1-1; 10 bases are a match to TRBD1. V shed 7 bases, J shed 5 bases, and the junction held 10 bases outside the gene matches. Germline values: CDR1 MDHEN, CDR2 SYDVKM. The CDR3 spans 15 residues.

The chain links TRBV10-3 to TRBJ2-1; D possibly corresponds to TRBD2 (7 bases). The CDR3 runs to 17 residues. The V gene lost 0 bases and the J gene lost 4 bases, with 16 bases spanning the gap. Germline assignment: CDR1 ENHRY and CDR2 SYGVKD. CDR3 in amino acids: CAISESEGGSPYNEQFF. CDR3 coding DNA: TGTGCCATCAGTGAGTCGGAGGGGGGGTCCCCTTACAATGAGCAGTTCTTC.

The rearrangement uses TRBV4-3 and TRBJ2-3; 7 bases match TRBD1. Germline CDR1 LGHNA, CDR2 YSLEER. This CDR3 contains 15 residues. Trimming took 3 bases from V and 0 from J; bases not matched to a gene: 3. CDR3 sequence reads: CASSHGTASTDTQYF. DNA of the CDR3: TGCGCCAGCAGCCATGGGACAGCTAGCACAGATACGCAGTATTTT.

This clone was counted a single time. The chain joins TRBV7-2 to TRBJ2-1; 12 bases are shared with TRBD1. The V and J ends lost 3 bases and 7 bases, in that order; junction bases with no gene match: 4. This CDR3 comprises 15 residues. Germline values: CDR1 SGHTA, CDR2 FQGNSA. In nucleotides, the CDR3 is TGTGCCAGCAGCTTCCGGGACAGGGGGCTTAATGAGCAGTTCTTC. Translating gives CASSFRDRGLNEQFF.